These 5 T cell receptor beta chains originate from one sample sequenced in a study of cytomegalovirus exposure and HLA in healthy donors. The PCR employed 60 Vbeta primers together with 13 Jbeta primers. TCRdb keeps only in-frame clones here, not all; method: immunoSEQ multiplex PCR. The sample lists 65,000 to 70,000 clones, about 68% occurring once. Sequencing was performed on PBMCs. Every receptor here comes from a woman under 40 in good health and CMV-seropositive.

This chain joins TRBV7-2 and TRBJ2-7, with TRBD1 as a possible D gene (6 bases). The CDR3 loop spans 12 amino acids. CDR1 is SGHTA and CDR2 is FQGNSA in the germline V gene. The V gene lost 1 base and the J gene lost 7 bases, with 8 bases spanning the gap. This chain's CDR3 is CASSLGGGEQYF. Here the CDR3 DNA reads TGTGCCAGCAGCTTAGGAGGGGGAGAGCAGTACTTC. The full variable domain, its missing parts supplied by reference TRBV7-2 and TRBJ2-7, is GAGVSQSPSNKVTEKGKDVELRCDPISGHTALYWYRQSLGQGLEFLIYFQGNSAPDKSGLPSDRFSAERTGGSVSTLTIQRTQQEDSAVYLCASSLGGGEQYFGPGTRLTVT.

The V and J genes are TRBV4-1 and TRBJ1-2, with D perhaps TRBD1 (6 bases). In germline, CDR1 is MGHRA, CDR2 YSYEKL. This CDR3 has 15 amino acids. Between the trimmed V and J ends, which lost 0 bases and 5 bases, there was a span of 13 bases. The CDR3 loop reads CASSQEGAQGYGYTF. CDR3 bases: TGCGCCAGCAGCCAAGAGGGGGCCCAAGGGTATGGCTACACCTTC.

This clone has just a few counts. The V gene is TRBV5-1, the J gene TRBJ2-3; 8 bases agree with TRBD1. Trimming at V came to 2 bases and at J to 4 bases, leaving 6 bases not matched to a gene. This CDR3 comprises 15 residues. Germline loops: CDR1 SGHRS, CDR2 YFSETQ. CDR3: CASSFGQGRADTQYF. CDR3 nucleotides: TGCGCCAGCAGCTTTGGACAGGGACGGGCAGATACGCAGTATTTT.

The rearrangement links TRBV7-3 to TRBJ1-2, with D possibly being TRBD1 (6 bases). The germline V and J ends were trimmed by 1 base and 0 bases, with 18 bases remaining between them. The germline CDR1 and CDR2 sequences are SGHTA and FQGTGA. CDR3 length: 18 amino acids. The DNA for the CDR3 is TGTGCCAGCAGCTTAAGAGCAAATGGGGGCACGGCTAACTATGGCTACACCTTC. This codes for CASSLRANGGTANYGYTF.

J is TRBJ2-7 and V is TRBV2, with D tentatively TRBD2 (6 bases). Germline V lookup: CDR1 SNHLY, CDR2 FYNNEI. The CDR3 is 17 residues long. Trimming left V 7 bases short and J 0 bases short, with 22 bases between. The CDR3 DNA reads TGTGCCAGCATTCACCTAGCGCCTATTTTGAGCTCCTACGAGCAGTACTTC. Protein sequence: CASIHLAPILSSYEQYF.